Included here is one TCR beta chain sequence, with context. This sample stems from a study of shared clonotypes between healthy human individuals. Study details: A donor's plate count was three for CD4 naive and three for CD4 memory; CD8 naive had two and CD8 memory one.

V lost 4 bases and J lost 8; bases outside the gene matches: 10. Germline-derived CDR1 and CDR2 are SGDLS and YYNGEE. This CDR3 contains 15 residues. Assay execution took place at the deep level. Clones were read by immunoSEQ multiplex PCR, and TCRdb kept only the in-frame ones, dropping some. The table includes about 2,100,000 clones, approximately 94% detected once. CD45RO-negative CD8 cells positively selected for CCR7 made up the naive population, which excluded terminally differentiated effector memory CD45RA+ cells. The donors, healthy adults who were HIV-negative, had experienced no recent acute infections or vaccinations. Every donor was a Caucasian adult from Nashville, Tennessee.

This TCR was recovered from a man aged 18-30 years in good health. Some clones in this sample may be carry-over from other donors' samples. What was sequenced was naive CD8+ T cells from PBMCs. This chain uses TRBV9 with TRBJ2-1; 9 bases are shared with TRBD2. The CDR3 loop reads CASSSGLAFRDEQFF. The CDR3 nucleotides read TGTGCCAGCAGCTCGGGACTAGCCTTCCGGGATGAGCAGTTCTTC.